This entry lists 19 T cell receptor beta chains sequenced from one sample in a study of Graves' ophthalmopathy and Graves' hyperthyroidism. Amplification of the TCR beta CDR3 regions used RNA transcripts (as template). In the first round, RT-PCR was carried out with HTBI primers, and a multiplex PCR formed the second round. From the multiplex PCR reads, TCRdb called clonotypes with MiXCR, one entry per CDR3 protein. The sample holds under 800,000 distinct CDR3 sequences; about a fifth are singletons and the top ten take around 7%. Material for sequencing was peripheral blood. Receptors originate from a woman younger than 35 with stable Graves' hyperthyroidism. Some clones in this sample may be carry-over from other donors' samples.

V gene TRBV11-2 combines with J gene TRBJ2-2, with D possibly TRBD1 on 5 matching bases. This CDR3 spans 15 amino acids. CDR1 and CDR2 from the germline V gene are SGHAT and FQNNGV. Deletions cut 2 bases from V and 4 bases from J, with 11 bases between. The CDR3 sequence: CASSLQGMGTGELFF. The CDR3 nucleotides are TGTGCCAGCAGCTTACAGGGTATGGGCACCGGGGAGCTGTTTTTT.

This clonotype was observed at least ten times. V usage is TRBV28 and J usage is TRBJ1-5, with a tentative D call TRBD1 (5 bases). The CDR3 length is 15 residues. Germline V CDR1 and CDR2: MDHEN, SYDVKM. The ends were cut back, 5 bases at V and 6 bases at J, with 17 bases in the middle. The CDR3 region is CASSLDIRQSQPQHF. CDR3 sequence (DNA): TGTGCCAGCAGTCTGGATATTCGACAGTCTCAGCCCCAGCATTTT.

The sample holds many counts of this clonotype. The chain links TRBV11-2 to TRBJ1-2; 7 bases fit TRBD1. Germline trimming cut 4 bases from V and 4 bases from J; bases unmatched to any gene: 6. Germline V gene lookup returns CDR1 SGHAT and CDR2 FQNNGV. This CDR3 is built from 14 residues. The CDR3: CASSSDRAVYGYTF. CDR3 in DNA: TGTGCCAGCAGCTCCGACAGGGCGGTCTATGGCTACACCTTC.

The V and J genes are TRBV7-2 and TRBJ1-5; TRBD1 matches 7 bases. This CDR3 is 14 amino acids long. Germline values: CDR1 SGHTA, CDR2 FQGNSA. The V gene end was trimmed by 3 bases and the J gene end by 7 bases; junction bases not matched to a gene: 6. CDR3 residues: CASSFTGDGQPQHF. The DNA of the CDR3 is TGTGCCAGCAGCTTCACAGGGGATGGCCAGCCCCAGCATTTT.

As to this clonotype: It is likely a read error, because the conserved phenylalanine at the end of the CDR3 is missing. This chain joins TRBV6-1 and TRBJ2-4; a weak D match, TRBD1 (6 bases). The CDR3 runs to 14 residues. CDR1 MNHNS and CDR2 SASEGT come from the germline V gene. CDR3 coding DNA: TGTGCCAGCAGTGAAATGGGGGCCAAATACATTCAGTACGTC. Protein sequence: CASSEMGAKYIQYV.

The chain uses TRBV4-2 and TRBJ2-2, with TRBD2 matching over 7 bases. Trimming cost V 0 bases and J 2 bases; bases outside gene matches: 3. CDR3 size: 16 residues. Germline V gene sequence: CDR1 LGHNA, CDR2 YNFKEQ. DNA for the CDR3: TGTGCCAGCAGCCAAGAGGGGGGGGATAACACCGGGGAGCTGTTTTTT. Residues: CASSQEGGDNTGELFF.

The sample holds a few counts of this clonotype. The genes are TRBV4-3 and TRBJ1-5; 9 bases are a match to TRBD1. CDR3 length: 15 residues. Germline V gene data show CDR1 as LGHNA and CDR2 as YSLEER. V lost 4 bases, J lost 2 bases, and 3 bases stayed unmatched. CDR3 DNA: TGCGCCAGCAGCCGGACAGGGGCGGGCAATCAGCCCCAGCATTTT. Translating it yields CASSRTGAGNQPQHF.

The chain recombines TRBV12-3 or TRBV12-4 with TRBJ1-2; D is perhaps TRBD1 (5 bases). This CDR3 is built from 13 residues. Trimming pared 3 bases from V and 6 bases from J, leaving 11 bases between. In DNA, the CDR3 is TGTGCCAGCAGTTTCTCAGGGTATGATGGCTACACCTTC. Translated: CASSFSGYDGYTF.

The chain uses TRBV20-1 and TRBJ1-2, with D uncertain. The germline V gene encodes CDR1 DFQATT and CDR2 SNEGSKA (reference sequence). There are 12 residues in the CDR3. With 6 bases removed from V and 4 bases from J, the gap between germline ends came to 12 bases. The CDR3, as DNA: TGCAGTGCCTATGGACGGCCCTATGGCTACACCTTC. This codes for CSAYGRPYGYTF.

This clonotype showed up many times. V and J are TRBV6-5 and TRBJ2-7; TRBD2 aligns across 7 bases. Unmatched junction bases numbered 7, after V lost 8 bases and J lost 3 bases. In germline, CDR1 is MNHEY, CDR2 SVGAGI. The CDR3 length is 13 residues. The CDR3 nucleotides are TGTGCCAGCGGCTCGGGACTAAGCTACGAGCAGTACTTC. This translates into CASGSGLSYEQYF.

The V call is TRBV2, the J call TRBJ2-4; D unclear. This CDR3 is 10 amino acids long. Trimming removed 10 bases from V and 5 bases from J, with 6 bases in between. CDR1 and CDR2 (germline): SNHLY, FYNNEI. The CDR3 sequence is CATGQNIQYF. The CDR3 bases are TGTGCCACAGGCCAAAACATTCAGTACTTC.

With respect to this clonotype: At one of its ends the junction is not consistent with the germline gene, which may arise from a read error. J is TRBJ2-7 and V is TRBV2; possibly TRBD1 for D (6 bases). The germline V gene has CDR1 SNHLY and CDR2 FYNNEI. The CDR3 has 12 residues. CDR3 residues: CSSSGQSEEQYF. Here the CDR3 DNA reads TGTTCCAGCAGTGGACAGTCGGAAGAGCAGTACTTC.

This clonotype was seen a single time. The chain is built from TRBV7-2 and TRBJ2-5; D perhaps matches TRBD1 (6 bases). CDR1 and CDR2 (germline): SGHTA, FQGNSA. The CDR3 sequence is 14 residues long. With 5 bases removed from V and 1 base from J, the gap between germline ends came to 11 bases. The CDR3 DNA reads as TGTGCCAGCAGCAGAGTCAGGGGCCAAGAGACCCAGTACTTC. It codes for CASSRVRGQETQYF. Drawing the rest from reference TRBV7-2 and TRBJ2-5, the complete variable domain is GAGVSQSPSNKVTEKGKDVELRCDPISGHTALYWYRQSLGQGLEFLIYFQGNSAPDKSGLPSDRFSAERTGGSVSTLTIQRTQQEDSAVYLCASSRVRGQETQYFGPGTRLLVL.

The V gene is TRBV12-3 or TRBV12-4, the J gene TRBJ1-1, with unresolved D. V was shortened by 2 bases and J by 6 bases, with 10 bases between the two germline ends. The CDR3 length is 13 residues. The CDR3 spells CASSLPAASEAFF. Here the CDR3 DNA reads TGTGCCAGCAGTTTACCGGCAGCCTCTGAAGCTTTCTTT.

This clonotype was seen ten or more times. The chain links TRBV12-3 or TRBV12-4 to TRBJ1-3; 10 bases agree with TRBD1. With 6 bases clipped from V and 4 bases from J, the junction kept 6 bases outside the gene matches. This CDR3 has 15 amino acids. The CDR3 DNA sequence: TGTGCCAGCAGGACCGGGACAGGGGCGGGAAACACCATATATTTT. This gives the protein CASRTGTGAGNTIYF.

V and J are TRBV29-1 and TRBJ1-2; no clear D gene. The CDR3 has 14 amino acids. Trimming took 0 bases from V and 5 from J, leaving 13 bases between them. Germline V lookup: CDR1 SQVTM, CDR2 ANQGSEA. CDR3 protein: CSVEDHSERYGYTF. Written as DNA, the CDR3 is TGCAGCGTTGAAGATCACTCGGAGCGGTATGGCTACACCTTC.

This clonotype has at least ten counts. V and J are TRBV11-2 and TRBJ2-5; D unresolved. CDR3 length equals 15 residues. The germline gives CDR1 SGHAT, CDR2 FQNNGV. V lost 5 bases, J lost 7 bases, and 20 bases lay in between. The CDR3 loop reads CASSPGATAPGTQYF. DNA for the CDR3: TGTGCCAGCAGCCCCGGCGCGACGGCCCCAGGGACCCAGTACTTC.

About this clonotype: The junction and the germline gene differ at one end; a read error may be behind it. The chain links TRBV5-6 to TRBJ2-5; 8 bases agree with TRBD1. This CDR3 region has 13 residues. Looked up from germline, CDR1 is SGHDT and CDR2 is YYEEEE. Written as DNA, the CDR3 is TGTGCCAGCAGCGCGGACAGGGAAGAGACCAAGTACTTC. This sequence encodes CASSADREETKYF.

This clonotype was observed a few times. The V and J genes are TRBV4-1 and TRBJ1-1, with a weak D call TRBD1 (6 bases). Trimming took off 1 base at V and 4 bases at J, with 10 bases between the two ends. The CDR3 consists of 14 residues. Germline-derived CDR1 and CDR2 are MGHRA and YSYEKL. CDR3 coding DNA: TGCGCCAGCAGCCAAGTGAGGGGGGTCACTGAAGCTTTCTTT. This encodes CASSQVRGVTEAFF.